This section outlines one T cell receptor beta chain sequence together with its context. This record belongs to a study of Ad26.COV2.S vaccination and SARS-CoV-2 variants. Whole-study context: The authors gave Ad26.COV2.S intramuscularly, either once or twice 56 days apart.

Here immunoSEQ multiplex PCR was the method, and the copy in TCRdb shows in-frame clones only, minus some. The data hold some 480,000 clones, with around nine tenths observed a single time. Treatment noted: about 20 received Ad26.COV2.S at low or high dose, single or two shots; five or six received placebo; per-sample allocation not given. Sampling occurred on day 63 after the first vaccine or placebo injection. The germline V gene has CDR1 MDHEN and CDR2 SYDVKM. The CDR3 covers 16 residues. Trimming took 0 bases from V and 0 from J, leaving 10 bases between them. The V call is TRBV28, the J call TRBJ2-3, with D possibly TRBD1 on 5 matching bases. The sample consisted of peripheral blood, taken in a trial of Ad26.COV2.S vaccine versus placebo. This clonotype originated in a person aged 18 to 65 who received the Ad26.COV2.S COVID-19 vaccine or a placebo. DNA of the CDR3: TGTGCCAGCAGTTTATGGGACACCTCTAGCACAGATACGCAGTATTTT. Translating it yields CASSLWDTSSTDTQYF.